The 17 T cell receptor beta chains given below trace back to one sample, sequenced in a study of control samples from healthy donors and cancer patients. Method: immunoSEQ multiplex PCR; TCRdb's copy keeps in-frame clones and lacks some. The repertoire consists of 90,000 to 150,000 clones, with around nine tenths occurring once and the leading ten covering roughly 12%. The specimen was blood. The source of these receptors is a man aged 25-45 years in good health.

In its sample, this clone was seen a few times. The V gene is TRBV9, the J gene TRBJ2-1; possibly TRBD2 for D (5 bases). Germline values: CDR1 SGDLS, CDR2 YYNGEE. V lost 3 bases and J 7 bases, leaving 14 bases between the germline ends. The CDR3 loop spans 14 amino acids. CDR3 sequence: CASSEGTLGNEQFF. In nucleotides, the CDR3 is TGTGCCAGCAGCGAGGGTACACTAGGAAATGAGCAGTTCTTC. Complete variable domain (other parts from reference TRBV9 and TRBJ2-1): DSGVTQTPKHLITATGQRVTLRCSPRSGDLSVYWYQQSLDQGLQFLIQYYNGEERAKGNILERFSAQQFPDLHSELNLSSLELGDSALYFCASSEGTLGNEQFFGPGTRLTVL.

The chain uses TRBV30 and TRBJ1-2, with 9 bases identical to TRBD1. Trimming took 2 bases from V and 8 from J; bases not matched to a gene: 9. CDR3 length: 14 residues. Germline V gene lookup returns CDR1 GTSNPN and CDR2 SVGIG (reference sequence). This CDR3 is CAWSKITGTGGYTF. The CDR3 DNA reads as TGTGCCTGGAGTAAAATTACAGGGACAGGGGGCTACACCTTC.

The chain links TRBV29-1 to TRBJ1-1; no firm D call. The V end lost 4 bases, the J end lost 6 bases, and 6 bases lay between the germline ends. Germline CDR1 SQVTM, CDR2 ANQGSEA. The length of the CDR3 is 10 residues. The CDR3 reads CSVVAAEAFF. In DNA form, the CDR3 reads TGCAGCGTTGTTGCAGCTGAAGCTTTCTTT.

The chain couples TRBV7-2 to TRBJ2-5, with unresolved D. CDR3 size: 13 residues. Germline CDR1 and CDR2: SGHTA and FQGNSA. Trimming pared 2 bases from V and 5 bases from J, leaving 9 bases between. The CDR3 loop is CASSLNRLETQYF. CDR3 nucleotide sequence: TGTGCCAGCAGCTTAAATAGATTGGAGACCCAGTACTTC. The full variable domain, with the rest looked up from reference TRBV7-2 and TRBJ2-5, is GAGVSQSPSNKVTEKGKDVELRCDPISGHTALYWYRQSLGQGLEFLIYFQGNSAPDKSGLPSDRFSAERTGGSVSTLTIQRTQQEDSAVYLCASSLNRLETQYFGPGTRLLVL.

The chain couples TRBV5-1 to TRBJ2-5; maybe TRBD1 (8 bases). The CDR3 extends over 14 amino acids. Per germline, CDR1 SGHRS and CDR2 YFSETQ. Trimming cost V 4 bases and J 5 bases, with 15 bases left between them. The CDR3 sequence: CASSLGQGGETQYF. The CDR3 DNA reads TGCGCCAGCAGCCTCGGACAGGGAGGGGAGACCCAGTACTTC.

The V gene is TRBV25-1, the J gene TRBJ1-3; D unresolved. This CDR3 contains 14 residues. Germline assignment: CDR1 MGHDK and CDR2 SYGVNS. Trimming took off 3 bases at V and 4 bases at J, with 10 bases between the two ends. In nucleotides, the CDR3 is TGTGCCAGCAGTGAGATAGGCAACGGAAACACCATATATTTT. This encodes CASSEIGNGNTIYF.

The CDR3 DNA follows: TGTGCCAGCAGCTCAGGGGGGCGTAGCAATTCACCCCTCCACTTT. Protein sequence: CASSSGGRSNSPLHF. The genes are TRBV7-9 and TRBJ1-6; the match to TRBD1 covers 7 bases. J was trimmed by 7 bases and V by 4 bases; bases with no gene match: 7. CDR1 SEHNR and CDR2 FQNEAQ come from the germline V gene (reference sequence). CDR3 length equals 15 residues.

The chain carries TRBV3-1 (or the pseudogene TRBV3-2) and TRBJ2-6; unclear D gene. The CDR3 length is 18 residues. In germline, CDR1 is LGHDT, CDR2 YNNKEL (reference sequence). The germline V and J ends were trimmed by 0 bases and 4 bases, with 16 bases remaining between them. CDR3 region: CASSQEVPVVLGANVLTF. CDR3 nucleotide sequence: TGTGCCAGCAGCCAAGAAGTCCCTGTTGTATTGGGGGCCAACGTCCTGACTTTC.

CDR3 sequence reads: CASSIVGGATGELFF. The CDR3 DNA sequence: TGTGCCAGTAGTATAGTCGGGGGGGCCACCGGGGAGCTGTTTTTT. The chain has TRBV19 and TRBJ2-2, with 8 bases aligning to TRBD2. With 1 base clipped from V and 4 bases from J, the junction kept 2 bases outside the gene matches. Germline values: CDR1 LNHDA, CDR2 SQIVND (reference sequence). The CDR3 sequence is 15 residues long.

This clone was observed a single time. This chain connects TRBV3-1 (or the pseudogene TRBV3-2) to TRBJ1-2; D is undetermined. CDR1 and CDR2 (germline): LGHDT, YNNKEL (reference sequence). With 1 base removed from V and 8 bases from J, the gap between germline ends came to 14 bases. This CDR3 region has 14 residues. CDR3 amino acids: CASSQAAARGGYTF. The CDR3 bases are TGTGCCAGCAGCCAAGCGGCAGCAAGAGGGGGCTACACCTTC.

The chain carries TRBV28 and TRBJ1-5; D is undetermined. Germline-derived CDR1 and CDR2 are MDHEN and SYDVKM. V lost 1 base, J lost 5 bases, and 15 bases lay in between. CDR3 length: 16 amino acids. CDR3 nucleotides: TGTGCCAGCAGTTTATCCTCCGGGGTGCTCGATCAGCCCCAGCATTTT. Amino acid sequence: CASSLSSGVLDQPQHF.

This chain joins TRBV7-9 and TRBJ1-6; no reliable D call. The V end lost 1 base, the J end lost 2 bases, and 9 bases lay between the germline ends. The CDR3 loop spans 16 amino acids. Germline V gene sequence: CDR1 SEHNR, CDR2 FQNEAQ (reference sequence). The DNA for the CDR3 is TGTGCCAGCAGCTTAGTAACTTACCCCTATAATTCACCCCTCCACTTT. Its protein product is CASSLVTYPYNSPLHF.

The V and J genes are TRBV6-5 and TRBJ2-7; unclear D gene. This CDR3 is 13 amino acids long. The V and J ends lost 4 bases and 1 base respectively, with 8 bases between them. The germline CDR1 and CDR2 sequences are MNHEY and SVGAGI. CDR3 sequence (DNA): TGTGCCAGCAGTTTGGTGACTTCCTACGAGCAGTACGTC. As protein: CASSLVTSYEQYV.

The V call is TRBV24-1, the J call TRBJ2-2; TRBD1 matches at 7 bases. The CDR3 is 16 amino acids. From germline, CDR1 is KGHDR and CDR2 SFDVKD. V was pared by 2 bases and J by 4 bases, with 6 bases of the junction left unmatched. The CDR3 reads CATSDSTGLVTGELFF. DNA of the CDR3: TGTGCCACCAGTGATTCGACAGGGCTAGTCACCGGGGAGCTGTTTTTT.

The chain employs TRBV5-5 and TRBJ1-1; D is uncertain. The CDR3 is 15 residues long. V was trimmed by 0 bases and J by 1 base, leaving 10 bases between them. Germline lookup yields CDR1 SGHKS and CDR2 YYEKEE (reference sequence). This chain's CDR3 is CASSLGPGTNTEAFF. CDR3 nucleotide sequence: TGTGCCAGCAGCTTGGGTCCGGGAACGAACACTGAAGCTTTCTTT.

The rearrangement joins TRBV2 to TRBJ2-7, with D unresolved. CDR3 length: 15 residues. V lost 7 bases and J 2 bases, leaving 18 bases between the germline ends. Germline-derived CDR1 and CDR2 are SNHLY and FYNNEI. The CDR3 spells CASTTDLLLAYEQYF. The DNA of the CDR3 is TGTGCCAGCACAACAGACCTCTTGCTCGCCTACGAGCAGTACTTC.

This chain links TRBV2 with TRBJ2-3, with unresolved D. CDR3 length: 12 amino acids. Germline V CDR1 and CDR2: SNHLY, FYNNEI. Trimming left V 7 bases short and J 5 bases short, with 10 bases between. The CDR3 nucleotides read TGTGCCAGCAAATCGACGGAAGATACGCAGTATTTT. Encoded protein: CASKSTEDTQYF.